This TCR beta chain was observed in a study of blood T cell repertoires in COVID-19. Recruitment covered about 26 US areas and drew participants whose ages spanned about 18 to 100 years. Which cohort a participant joined came from the clinical history participants gave. Donors in Cohort 3 counted as recovered after two negative PCRs, clearance, or symptom resolution. In germline, CDR1 is SGDLS, CDR2 YYNGEE. Trimming took off 0 bases at V and 0 bases at J, with 19 bases between the two ends. The CDR3 length is 20 residues. TCRdb's table, derived via immunoSEQ multiplex PCR, lists solely in-frame clones and lacks some. Of roughly 250,000 clones listed, 90% to 95% are singletons.

The V and J genes are TRBV9 and TRBJ2-6; D unresolved. Sequencing input: PBMCs or T cells enriched from blood (not recorded which). The TCR was taken from a woman under 30 who had recovered from COVID-19. CDR3 DNA sequence: TGTGCCAGCAGCGTAGTGGTAGACACGGATCCAAACTCTGGGGCCAACGTCCTGACTTTC. Amino acid sequence: CASSVVVDTDPNSGANVLTF.